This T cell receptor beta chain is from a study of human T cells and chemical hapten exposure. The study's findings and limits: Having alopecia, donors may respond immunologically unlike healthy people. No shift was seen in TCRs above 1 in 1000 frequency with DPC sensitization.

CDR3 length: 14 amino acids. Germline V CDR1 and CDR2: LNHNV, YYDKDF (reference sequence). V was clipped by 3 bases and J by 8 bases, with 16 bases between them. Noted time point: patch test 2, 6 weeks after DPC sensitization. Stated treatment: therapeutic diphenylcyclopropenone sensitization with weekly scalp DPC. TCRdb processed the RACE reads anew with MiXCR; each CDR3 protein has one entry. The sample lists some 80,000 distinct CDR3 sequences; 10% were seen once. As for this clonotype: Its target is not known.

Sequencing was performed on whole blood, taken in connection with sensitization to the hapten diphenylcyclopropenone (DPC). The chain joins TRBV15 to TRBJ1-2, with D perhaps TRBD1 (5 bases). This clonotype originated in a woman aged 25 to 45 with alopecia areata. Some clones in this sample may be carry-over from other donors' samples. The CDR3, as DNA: TGTGCCACCAGCAGTGGTGACGAGAGGGGAGGCTACACCTTC. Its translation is CATSSGDERGGYTF.